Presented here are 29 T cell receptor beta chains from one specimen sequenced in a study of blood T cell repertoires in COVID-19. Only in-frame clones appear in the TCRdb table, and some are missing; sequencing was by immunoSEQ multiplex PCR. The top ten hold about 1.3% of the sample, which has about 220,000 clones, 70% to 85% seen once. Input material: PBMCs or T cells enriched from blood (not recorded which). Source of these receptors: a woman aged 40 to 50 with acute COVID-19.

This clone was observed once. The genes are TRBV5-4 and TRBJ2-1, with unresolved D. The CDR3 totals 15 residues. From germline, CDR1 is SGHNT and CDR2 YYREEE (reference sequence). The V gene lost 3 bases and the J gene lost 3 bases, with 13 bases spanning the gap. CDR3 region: CASSSTSDHYNEQFF. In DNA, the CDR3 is TGTGCCAGCAGCTCAACAAGCGACCACTACAATGAGCAGTTCTTC. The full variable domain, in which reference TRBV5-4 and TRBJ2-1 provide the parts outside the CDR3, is ETGVTQSPTHLIKTRGQQVTLRCSSQSGHNTVSWYQQALGQGPQFIFQYYREEENGRGNFPPRFSGLQFPNYSSELNVNALELDDSALYLCASSSTSDHYNEQFFGPGTRLTVL.

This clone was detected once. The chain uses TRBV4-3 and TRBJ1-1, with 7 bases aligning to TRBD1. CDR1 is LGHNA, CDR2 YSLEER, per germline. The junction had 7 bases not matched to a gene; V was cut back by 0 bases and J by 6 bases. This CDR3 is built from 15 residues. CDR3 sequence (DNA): TGCGCCAGCAGCCAAGAATGGACAGGCGGCGCTGAAGCTTTCTTT. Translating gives CASSQEWTGGAEAFF.

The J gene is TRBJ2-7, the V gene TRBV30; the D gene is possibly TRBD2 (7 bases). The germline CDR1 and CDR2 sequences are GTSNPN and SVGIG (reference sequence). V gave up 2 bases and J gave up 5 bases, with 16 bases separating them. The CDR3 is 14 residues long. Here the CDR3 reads CAWSSGGLSHEQYF. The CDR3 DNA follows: TGTGCCTGGAGTTCGGGGGGCCTGAGCCACGAGCAGTACTTC.

CDR3 DNA sequence: TGTGCCAGCAGCTTGGGTTCCGGGGATATTGACTATGGCTACACCTTC. It is translated as CASSLGSGDIDYGYTF. The V call is TRBV5-4, the J call TRBJ1-2; D remains unclear. This CDR3 is 16 amino acids long. The ends were cut back, 0 bases at V and 3 bases at J, with 15 bases in the middle. Germline assignment: CDR1 SGHNT and CDR2 YYREEE (reference sequence). Together with reference TRBV5-4 and TRBJ1-2, the CDR3 gives the full variable domain: ETGVTQSPTHLIKTRGQQVTLRCSSQSGHNTVSWYQQALGQGPQFIFQYYREEENGRGNFPPRFSGLQFPNYSSELNVNALELDDSALYLCASSLGSGDIDYGYTFGSGTRLTVV.

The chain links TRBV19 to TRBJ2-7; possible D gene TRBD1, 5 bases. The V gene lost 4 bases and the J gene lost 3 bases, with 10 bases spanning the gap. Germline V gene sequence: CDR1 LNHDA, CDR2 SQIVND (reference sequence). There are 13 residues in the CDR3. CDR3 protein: CASSNGQNYEQYF. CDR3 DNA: TGTGCCAGTAGTAACGGACAAAACTACGAGCAGTACTTC.

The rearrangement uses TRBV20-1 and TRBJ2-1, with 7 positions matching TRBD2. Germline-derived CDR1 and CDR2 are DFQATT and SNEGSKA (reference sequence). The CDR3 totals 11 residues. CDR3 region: CSVRGDNEQFF. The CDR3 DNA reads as TGCAGCGTCCGGGGGGACAATGAGCAGTTCTTC.

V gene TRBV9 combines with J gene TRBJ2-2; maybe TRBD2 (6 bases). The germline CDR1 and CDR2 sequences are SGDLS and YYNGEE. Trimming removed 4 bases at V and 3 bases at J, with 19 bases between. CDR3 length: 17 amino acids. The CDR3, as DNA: TGTGCCAGCAGCCCACGGGGTCTCGCGGGGTACACCGGGGAGCTGTTTTTT. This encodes CASSPRGLAGYTGELFF.

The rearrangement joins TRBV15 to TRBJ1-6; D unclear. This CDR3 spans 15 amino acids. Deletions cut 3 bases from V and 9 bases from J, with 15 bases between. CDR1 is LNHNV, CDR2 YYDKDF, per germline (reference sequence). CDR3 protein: CATSREGSFSSPLHF. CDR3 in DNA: TGTGCCACCAGCAGGGAGGGCAGTTTTTCTTCACCCCTCCACTTT.

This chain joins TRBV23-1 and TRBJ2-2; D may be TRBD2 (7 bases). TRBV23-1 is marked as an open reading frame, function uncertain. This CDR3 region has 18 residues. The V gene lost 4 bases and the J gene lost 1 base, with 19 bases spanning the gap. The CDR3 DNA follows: TGCGCCAGCAGTCCCCCGAGTTTGCGGGGGCAGAACACCGGGGAGCTGTTTTTT. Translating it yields CASSPPSLRGQNTGELFF.

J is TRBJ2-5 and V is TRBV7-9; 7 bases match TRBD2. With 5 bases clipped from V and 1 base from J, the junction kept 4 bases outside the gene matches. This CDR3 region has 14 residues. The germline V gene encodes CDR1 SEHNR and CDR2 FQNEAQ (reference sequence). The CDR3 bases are TGTGCCAGCAGCCTACGGACTAGCCAAGAGACCCAGTACTTC. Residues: CASSLRTSQETQYF.

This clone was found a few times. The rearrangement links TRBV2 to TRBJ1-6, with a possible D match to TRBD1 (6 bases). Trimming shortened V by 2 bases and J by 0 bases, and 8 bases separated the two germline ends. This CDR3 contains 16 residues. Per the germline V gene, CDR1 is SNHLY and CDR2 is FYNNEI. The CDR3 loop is CASSERGGSYNSPLHF. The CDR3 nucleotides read TGTGCCAGCAGTGAACGAGGGGGCTCCTATAATTCACCCCTCCACTTT.

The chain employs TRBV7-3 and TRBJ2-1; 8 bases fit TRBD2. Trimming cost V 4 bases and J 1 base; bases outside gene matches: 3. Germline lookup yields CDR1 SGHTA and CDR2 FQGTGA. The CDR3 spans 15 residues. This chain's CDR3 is CASSSKRGSYNEQFF. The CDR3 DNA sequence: TGTGCCAGCAGCTCAAAGCGGGGGTCCTACAATGAGCAGTTCTTC.

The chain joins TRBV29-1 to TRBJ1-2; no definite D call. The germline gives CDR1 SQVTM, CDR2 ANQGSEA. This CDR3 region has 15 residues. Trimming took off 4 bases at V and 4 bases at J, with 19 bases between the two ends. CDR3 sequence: CSVGDPGGLSYGYTF. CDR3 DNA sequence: TGCAGCGTTGGTGACCCGGGAGGGCTATCCTATGGCTACACCTTC.

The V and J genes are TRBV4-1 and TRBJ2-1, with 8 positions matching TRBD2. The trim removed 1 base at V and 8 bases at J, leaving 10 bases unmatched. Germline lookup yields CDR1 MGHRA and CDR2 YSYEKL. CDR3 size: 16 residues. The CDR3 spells CASSQGTGGRSDEQFF. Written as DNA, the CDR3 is TGCGCCAGCAGCCAAGGAACGGGGGGGAGGAGCGATGAGCAGTTCTTC.

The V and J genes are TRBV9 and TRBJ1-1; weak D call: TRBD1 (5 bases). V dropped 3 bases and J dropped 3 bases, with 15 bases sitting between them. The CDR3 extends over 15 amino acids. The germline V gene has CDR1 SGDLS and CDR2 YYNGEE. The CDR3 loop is CASSAEPGLDTEAFF. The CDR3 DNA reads TGTGCCAGCAGCGCCGAACCGGGACTTGACACTGAAGCTTTCTTT.

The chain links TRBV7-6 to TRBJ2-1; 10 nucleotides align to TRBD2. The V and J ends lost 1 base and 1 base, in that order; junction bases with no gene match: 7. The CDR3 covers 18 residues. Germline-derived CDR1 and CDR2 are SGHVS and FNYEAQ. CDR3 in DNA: TGTGCCAGCAGCTTAGTCAGCGGGAGGGTAAGGTCCTACAATGAGCAGTTCTTC. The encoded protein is CASSLVSGRVRSYNEQFF. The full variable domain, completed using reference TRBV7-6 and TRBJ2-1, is GAGVSQSPRYKVTKRGQDVALRCDPISGHVSLYWYRQALGQGPEFLTYFNYEAQQDKSGLPNDRFSAERPEGSISTLTIQRTEQRDSAMYRCASSLVSGRVRSYNEQFFGPGTRLTVL.

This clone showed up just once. CDR3 coding DNA: TGTGCCAGCAGCTCTTCCCCAGGGACAATCTCCTACAATGAGCAGTTCTTC. It specifies CASSSSPGTISYNEQFF. This rearrangement joins TRBV7-2 to TRBJ2-1; tentative D call: TRBD1 (6 bases). Per the germline V gene, CDR1 is SGHTA and CDR2 is FQGNSA. CDR3 length equals 17 residues. Trimming pared 4 bases from V and 0 bases from J, leaving 16 bases between.

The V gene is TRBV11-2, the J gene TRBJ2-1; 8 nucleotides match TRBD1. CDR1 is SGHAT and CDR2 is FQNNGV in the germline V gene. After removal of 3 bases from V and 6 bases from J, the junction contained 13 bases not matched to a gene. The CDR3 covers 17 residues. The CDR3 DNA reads TGTGCCAGCAGCTTTTCATTTTCGGGACAGGCATTCAATGAGCAGTTCTTC. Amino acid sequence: CASSFSFSGQAFNEQFF.

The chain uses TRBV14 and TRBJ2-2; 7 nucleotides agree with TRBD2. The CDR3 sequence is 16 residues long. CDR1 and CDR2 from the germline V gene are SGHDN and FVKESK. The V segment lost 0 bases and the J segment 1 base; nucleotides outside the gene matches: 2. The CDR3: CASSQDRGENTGELFF. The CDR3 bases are TGTGCCAGCAGCCAAGATCGGGGGGAGAACACCGGGGAGCTGTTTTTT.

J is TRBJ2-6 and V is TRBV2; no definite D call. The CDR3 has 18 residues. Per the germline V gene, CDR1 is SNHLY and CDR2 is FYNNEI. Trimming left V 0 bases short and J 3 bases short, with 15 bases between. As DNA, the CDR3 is TGTGCCAGCAGTGAAGCGACGGCCGGGTCGGGTGGGGCCAACGTCCTGACTTTC. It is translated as CASSEATAGSGGANVLTF.

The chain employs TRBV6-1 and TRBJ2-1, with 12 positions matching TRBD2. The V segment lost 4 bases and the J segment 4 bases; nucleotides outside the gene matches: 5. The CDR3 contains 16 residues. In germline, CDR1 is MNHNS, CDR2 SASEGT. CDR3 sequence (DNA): TGTGCCAGCAGTGGGACTAGCGGGGCTAATTACAATGAGCAGTTCTTC. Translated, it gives CASSGTSGANYNEQFF.

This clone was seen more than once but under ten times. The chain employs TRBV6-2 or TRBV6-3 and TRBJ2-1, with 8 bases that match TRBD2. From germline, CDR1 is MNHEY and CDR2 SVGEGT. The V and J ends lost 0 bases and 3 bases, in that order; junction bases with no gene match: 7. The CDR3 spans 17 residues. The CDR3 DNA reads TGTGCCAGCAGTTACTCTCCAACTAGCGGTCTCTACAATGAGCAGTTCTTC. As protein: CASSYSPTSGLYNEQFF.

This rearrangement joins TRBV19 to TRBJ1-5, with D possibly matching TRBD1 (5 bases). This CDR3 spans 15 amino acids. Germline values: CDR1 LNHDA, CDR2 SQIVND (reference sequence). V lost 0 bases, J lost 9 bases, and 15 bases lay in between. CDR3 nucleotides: TGTGCCAGTAGTATAGATGGGGCAGGAGCCTGGCCCCAGCATTTT. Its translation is CASSIDGAGAWPQHF.

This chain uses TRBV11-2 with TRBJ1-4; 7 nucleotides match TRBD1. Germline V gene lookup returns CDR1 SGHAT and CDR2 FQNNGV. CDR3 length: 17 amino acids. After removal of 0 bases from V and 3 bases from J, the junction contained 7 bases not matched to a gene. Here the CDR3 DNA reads TGTGCCAGCAGCTTAGATCTCGGGGACAGATCTAATGAAAAACTGTTTTTT. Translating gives CASSLDLGDRSNEKLFF.

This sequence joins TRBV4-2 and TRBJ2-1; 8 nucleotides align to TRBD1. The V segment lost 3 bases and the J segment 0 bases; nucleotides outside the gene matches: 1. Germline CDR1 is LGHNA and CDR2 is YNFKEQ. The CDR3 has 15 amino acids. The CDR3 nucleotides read TGTGCCAGCAGCCAGGACAGGGTCTCCTACAATGAGCAGTTCTTC. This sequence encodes CASSQDRVSYNEQFF.

The CDR3 DNA reads TGTGCCAGCAGCCAAGTGACAGGAGCCTACGAGCAGTACTTC. It codes for CASSQVTGAYEQYF. J is TRBJ2-7 and V is TRBV3-1 (or the pseudogene TRBV3-2); tentative D call: TRBD1 (6 bases). The CDR3 spans 14 residues. Trimming cost V 1 base and J 2 bases, with 9 bases left between them. Germline loops: CDR1 LGHDT, CDR2 YNNKEL (reference sequence).

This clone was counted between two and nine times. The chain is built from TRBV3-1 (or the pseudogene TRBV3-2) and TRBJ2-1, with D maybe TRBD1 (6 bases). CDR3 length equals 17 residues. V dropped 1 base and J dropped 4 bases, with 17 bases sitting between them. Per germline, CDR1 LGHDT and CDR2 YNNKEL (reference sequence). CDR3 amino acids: CASSQGGHGRSYNEQFF. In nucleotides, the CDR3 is TGTGCCAGCAGCCAAGGGGGGCACGGACGATCTTACAATGAGCAGTTCTTC.

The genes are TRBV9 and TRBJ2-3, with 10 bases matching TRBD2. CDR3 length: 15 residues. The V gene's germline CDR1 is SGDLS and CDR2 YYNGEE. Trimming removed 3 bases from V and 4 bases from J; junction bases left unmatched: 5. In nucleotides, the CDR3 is TGTGCCAGCAGCGGAAGCGGGGGGGCGGCAGATACGCAGTATTTT. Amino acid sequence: CASSGSGGAADTQYF. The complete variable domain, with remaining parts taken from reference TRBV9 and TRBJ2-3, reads DSGVTQTPKHLITATGQRVTLRCSPRSGDLSVYWYQQSLDQGLQFLIQYYNGEERAKGNILERFSAQQFPDLHSELNLSSLELGDSALYFCASSGSGGAADTQYFGPGTRLTVL.

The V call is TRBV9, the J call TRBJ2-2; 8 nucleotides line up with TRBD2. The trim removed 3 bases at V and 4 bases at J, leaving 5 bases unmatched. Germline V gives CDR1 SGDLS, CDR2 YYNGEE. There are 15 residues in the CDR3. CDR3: CASSGRGTSTGELFF. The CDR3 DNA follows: TGTGCCAGCAGCGGGAGAGGGACTAGCACCGGGGAGCTGTTTTTT.